This TCR beta chain was identified in a study of blood T cell repertoires in COVID-19. About the research overall: Donors in the United States, Italy and Spain gave samples during acute or convalescent COVID-19. PBMCs, B-cell-depleted T cells, or T cells provided the cDNA or gDNA that made up the material.

In the authors' methods: Reference gene primer amplification gave nucleated cell count estimates. Sequencing used immunoSEQ multiplex PCR; TCRdb keeps in-frame clones, though not all of them. V, J and clone size are those of that table, while D and trimming were read from the DNA. Counted here are about 68,000 clones, less than 90% occurring once; the ten biggest clones make up around 9.5%. The V segment lost 5 bases and the J segment 8 bases; nucleotides outside the gene matches: 10. The CDR3 has 15 amino acids. Germline V gene sequence: CDR1 MDHEN, CDR2 SYDVKM. The TCR comes from a man aged 50-59 years with active COVID-19. The chain is built from TRBV28 and TRBJ1-4, with TRBD1 identical over 8 bases. Sequenced material: peripheral blood. CDR3 residues: CASSQTGAGWEKLFF. The CDR3 nucleotides are TGTGCCAGCAGTCAGACAGGGGCCGGTTGGGAAAAACTGTTTTTT. Complete variable domain (other parts from reference TRBV28 and TRBJ1-4): DVKVTQSSRYLVKRTGEKVFLECVQDMDHENMFWYRQDPGLGLRLIYFSYDVKMKEKGDIPEGYSVSREKKERFSLILESASTNQTSMYLCASSQTGAGWEKLFFGSGTQLSVL.